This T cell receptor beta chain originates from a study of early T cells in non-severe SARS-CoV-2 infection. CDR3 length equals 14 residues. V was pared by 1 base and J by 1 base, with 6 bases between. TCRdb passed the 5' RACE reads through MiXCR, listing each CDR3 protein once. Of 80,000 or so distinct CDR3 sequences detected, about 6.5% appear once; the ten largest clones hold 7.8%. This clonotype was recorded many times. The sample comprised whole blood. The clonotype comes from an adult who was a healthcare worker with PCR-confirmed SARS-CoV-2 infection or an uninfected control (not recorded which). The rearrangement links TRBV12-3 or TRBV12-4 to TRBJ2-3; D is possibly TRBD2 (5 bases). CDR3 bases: TGTGCCAGCAGTTTAGGGGGAGGCACAGATACGCAGTATTTT. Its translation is CASSLGGGTDTQYF.